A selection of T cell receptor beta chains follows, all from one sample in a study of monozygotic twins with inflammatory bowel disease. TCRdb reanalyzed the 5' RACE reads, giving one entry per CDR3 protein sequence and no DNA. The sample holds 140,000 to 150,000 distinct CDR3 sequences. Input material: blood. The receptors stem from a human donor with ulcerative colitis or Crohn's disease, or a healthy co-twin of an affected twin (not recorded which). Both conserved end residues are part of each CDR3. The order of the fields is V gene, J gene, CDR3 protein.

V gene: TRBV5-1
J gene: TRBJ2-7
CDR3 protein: CASSSRLTYEQYF

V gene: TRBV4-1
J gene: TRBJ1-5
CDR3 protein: CASSLRGWGNQPQHF

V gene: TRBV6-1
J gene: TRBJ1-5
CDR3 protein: CALQRQTGGQKPQHF

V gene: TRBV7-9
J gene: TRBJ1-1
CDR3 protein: CASSSTGSTEAFF

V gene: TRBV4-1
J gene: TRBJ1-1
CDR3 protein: CASSQAKDRGNTEAFF

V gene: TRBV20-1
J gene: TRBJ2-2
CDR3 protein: CSAKNPSGNTGELFF

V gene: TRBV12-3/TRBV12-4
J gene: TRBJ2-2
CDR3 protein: CASSLLLGGELFF

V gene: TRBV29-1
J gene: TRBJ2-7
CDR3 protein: CSVDLAGVHEQYF

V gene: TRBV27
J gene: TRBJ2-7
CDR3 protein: CAAGPSFYEQYF

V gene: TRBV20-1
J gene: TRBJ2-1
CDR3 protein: CSAALAGLERNEQFF

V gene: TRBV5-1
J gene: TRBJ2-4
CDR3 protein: CASSLSSWLAKNIQYF

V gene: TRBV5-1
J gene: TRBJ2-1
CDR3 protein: CASSLGQGARQFF

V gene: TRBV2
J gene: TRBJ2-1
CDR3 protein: CASRGLAGPYNEQFF

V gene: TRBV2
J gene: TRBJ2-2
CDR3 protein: CASSGGSGTVGELFF

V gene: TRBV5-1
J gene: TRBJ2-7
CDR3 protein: CASTRTSGSNEQYF

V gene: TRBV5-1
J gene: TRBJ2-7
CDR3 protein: CASSLETSYEQYF

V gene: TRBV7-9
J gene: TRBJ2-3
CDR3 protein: CASSPSGKSTDTQYF

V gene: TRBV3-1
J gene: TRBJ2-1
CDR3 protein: CASSQDRASSEFF

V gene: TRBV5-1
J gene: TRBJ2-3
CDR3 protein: CASSLDGTDTQYF

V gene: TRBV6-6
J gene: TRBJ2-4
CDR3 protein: CVSRRDPNIQYF

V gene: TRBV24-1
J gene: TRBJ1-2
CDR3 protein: CATSDRDSVRGYTF

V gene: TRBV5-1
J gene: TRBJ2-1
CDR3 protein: CASGWGASGLYNEQFF

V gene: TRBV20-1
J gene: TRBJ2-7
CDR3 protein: CSARSRNEQYF

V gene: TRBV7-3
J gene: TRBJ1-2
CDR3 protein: CASSLGGFNGYTF

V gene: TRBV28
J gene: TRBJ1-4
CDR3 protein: CASSPSGRPFF

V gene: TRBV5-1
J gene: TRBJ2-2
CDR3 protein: CASSYSGANTGELFF

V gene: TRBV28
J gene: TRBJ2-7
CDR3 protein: CASSLFTGGSKSYEQYF

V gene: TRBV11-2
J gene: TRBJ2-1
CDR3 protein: CASSLFGGADRANEQFF

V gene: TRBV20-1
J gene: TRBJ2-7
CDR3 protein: CSALPRAGAEQYF

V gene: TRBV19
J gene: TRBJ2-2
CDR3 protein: CASSRNRGRGTGELFF

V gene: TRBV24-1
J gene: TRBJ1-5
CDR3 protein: CATSAPNQPQHF

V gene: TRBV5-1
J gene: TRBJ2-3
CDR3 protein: CASSLGVSTDTQYF

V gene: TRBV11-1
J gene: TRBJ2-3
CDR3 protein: CASSRREESGLGADTQYF

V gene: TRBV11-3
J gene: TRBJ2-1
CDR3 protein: CASSLETMGTEQFF

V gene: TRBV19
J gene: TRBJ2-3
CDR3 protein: CAIRREGTDTQYF

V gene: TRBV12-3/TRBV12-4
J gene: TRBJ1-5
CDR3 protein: CASRKGGQPQHF

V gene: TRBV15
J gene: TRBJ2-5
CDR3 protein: CATSRDHGEKTQYF

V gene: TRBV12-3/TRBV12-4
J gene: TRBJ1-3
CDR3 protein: CASRKHLGGDRGTGNTIYF

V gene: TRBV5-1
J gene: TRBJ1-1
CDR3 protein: CASSSGQGGTEAFF

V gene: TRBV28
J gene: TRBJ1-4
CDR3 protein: CASSSRGRIEKLFF

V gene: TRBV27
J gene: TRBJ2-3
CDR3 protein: CASSPWTSGPTDTQYF

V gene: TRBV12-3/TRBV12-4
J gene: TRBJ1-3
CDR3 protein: CASRPGPRNGNTIYF

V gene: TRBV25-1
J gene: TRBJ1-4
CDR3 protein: CASSEFAALGVEKLFF

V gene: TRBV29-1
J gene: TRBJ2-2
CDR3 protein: CSVEGAGELFF